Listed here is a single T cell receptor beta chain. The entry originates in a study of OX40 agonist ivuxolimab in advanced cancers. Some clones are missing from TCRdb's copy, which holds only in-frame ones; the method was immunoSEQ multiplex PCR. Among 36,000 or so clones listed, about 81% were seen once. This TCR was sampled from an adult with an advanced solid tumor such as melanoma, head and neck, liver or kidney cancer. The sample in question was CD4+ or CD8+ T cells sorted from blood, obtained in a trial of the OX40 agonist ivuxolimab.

In DNA form, the CDR3 reads TGTGCCAGCCGACAGGGTAGCACTGAAGCTTTCTTT. This codes for CASRQGSTEAFF. This rearrangement joins TRBV6-5 to TRBJ1-1, with TRBD1 matching 7 bases. The CDR3 has 12 amino acids. CDR1 and CDR2 (germline): MNHEY, SVGAGI. The V segment lost 8 bases and the J segment 4 bases; nucleotides outside the gene matches: 4.